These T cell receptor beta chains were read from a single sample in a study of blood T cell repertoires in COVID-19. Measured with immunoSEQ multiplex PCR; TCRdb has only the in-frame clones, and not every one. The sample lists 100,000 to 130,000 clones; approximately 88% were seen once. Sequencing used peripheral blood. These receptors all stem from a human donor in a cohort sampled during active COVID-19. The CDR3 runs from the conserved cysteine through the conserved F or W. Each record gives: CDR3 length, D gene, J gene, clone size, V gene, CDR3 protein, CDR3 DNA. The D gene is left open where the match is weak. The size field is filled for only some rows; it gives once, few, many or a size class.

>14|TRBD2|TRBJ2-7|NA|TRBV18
CASSLAGQSYEQYF
TGTGCCAGCTCACTAGCGGGACAAAGTTACGAGCAGTACTTC
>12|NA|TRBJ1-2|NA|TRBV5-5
CASSWRPGIYTF
TGTGCCAGCAGCTGGCGGCCCGGCATCTACACCTTC
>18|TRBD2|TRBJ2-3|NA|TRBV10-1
CASSEDARLAFSTDTQYF
TGCGCCAGCAGTGAGGACGCGCGACTAGCGTTTAGCACAGATACGCAGTATTTT
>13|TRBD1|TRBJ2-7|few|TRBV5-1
CASSTDRGREQYF
TGCGCCAGCAGCACCGACAGGGGGCGCGAGCAGTACTTC
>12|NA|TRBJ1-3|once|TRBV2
CASMVGGYTIYF
TGTGCCAGCATGGTAGGGGGTTACACCATATATTTT
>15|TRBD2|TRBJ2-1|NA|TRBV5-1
CASSLFGSGSDEQFF
TGCGCCAGCAGCTTGTTCGGGAGCGGGAGCGATGAGCAGTTCTTC
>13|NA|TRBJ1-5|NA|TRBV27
CASSPDFNQPQHF
TGTGCCAGCTCCCCTGACTTCAATCAGCCCCAGCATTTT
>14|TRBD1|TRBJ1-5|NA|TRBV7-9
CASSKQGAGQPQHF
TGTGCCAGCAGCAAACAGGGGGCAGGGCAGCCCCAGCATTTT
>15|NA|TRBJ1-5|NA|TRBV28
CASSLQGTSNQPQHF
TGTGCCAGCAGTTTACAGGGGACCAGCAATCAGCCCCAGCATTTT
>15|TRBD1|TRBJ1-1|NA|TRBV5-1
CASSPWTGMNTEAFF
TGCGCCAGCAGCCCCTGGACAGGCATGAACACTGAAGCTTTCTTT
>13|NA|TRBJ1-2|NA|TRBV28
CASSLLPPGVRTF
TGTGCCAGCAGCCTCCTCCCACCAGGGGTACGCACCTTC